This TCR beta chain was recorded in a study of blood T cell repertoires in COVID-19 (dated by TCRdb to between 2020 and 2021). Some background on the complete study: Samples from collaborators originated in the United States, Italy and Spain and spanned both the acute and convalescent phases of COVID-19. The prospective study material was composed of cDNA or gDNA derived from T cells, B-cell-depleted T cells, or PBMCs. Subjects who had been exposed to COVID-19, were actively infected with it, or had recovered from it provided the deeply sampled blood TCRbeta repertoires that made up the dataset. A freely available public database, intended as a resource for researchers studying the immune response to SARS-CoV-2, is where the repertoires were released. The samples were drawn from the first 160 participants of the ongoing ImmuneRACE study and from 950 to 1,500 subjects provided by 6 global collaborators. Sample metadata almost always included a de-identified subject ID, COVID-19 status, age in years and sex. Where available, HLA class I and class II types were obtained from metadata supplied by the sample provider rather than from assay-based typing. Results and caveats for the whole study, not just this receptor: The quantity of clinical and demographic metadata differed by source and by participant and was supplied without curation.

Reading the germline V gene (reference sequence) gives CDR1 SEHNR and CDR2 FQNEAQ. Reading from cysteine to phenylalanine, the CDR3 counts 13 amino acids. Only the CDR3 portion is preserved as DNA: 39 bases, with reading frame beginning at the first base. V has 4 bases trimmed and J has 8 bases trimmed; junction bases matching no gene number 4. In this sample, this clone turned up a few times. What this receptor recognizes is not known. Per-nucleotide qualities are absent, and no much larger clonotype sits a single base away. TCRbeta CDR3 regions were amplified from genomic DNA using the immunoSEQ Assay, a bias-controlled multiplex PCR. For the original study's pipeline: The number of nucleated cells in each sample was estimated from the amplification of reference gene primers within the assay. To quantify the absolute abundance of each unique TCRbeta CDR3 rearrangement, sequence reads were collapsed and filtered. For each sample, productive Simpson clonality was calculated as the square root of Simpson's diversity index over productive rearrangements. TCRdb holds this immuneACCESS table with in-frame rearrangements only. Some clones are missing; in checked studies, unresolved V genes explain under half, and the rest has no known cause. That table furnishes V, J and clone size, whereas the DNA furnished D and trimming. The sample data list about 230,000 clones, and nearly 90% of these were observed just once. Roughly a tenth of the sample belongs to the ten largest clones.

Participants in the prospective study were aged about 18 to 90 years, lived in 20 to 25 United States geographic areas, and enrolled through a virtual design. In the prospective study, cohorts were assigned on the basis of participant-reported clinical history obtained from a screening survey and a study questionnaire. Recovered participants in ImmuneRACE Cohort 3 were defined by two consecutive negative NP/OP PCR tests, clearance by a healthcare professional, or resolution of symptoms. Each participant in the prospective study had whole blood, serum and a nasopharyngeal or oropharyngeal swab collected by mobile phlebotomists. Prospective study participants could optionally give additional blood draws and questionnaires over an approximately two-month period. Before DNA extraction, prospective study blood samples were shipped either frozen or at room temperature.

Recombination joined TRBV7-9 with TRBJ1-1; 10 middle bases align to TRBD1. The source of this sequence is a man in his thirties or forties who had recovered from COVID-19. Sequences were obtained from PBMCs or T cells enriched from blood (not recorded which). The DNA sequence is TGTGCCAGCAGCTCGACAGGGGGCTCGGAAGCTTTCTTT. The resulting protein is CASSSTGGSEAFF.